The 12 T cell receptor beta chains listed next were all sequenced from one sample in a study of radiotherapy plus CTLA-4 blockade in lung cancer. Clones were sequenced by immunoSEQ multiplex PCR, and TCRdb holds only the in-frame ones, with some missing. The sample carries 78,000 or so clones, around 87% recorded once. The sample here was peripheral blood, taken from a patient treated with radiotherapy plus ipilimumab. All receptors come from a human donor with non-small cell lung cancer who had stable disease on radiotherapy plus ipilimumab.

This chain joins TRBV4-2 and TRBJ1-2; D is ambiguous. This CDR3 has 15 amino acids. V gave up 0 bases and J gave up 8 bases, with 16 bases separating them. The germline V gene encodes CDR1 LGHNA and CDR2 YNFKEQ. The CDR3 nucleotides are TGTGCCAGCAGCCAAGATAGGGAGGTATTTCGCGGCTACACCTTC. Protein: CASSQDREVFRGYTF.

The chain employs TRBV19 and TRBJ2-3; 12 nucleotides match TRBD2. Unmatched junction bases numbered 12, after V lost 2 bases and J lost 6 bases. This CDR3 region has 18 residues. Per the germline V gene, CDR1 is LNHDA and CDR2 is SQIVND (reference sequence). DNA of the CDR3: TGTGCCAGTAGTATAATGGCTAGCGGGAGGGCCGTCGGGGATACGCAGTATTTT. This sequence encodes CASSIMASGRAVGDTQYF.

The genes are TRBV11-2 and TRBJ1-2; 7 positions agree with TRBD1. The CDR3 loop spans 14 amino acids. Per the germline V gene, CDR1 is SGHAT and CDR2 is FQNNGV. Trimming removed 3 bases from V and 9 bases from J; junction bases left unmatched: 10. In DNA, the CDR3 is TGTGCCAGCAGCTTGACAGGGACCTTCCCCAGCTACACCTTC. Translating gives CASSLTGTFPSYTF.

V gene TRBV9 combines with J gene TRBJ2-1; 7 nucleotides match TRBD1. CDR1 SGDLS and CDR2 YYNGEE come from the germline V gene. J was trimmed by 8 bases and V by 0 bases; bases with no gene match: 11. The CDR3 loop spans 16 amino acids. The CDR3 sequence: CASSVDGQGVGDEQFF. CDR3 coding DNA: TGTGCCAGCAGCGTAGATGGGCAGGGGGTGGGCGATGAGCAGTTCTTC.

This chain joins TRBV7-9 and TRBJ2-7; the match to TRBD1 covers 9 bases. Germline lookup yields CDR1 SEHNR and CDR2 FQNEAQ (reference sequence). The V gene end was trimmed by 1 base and the J gene end by 5 bases; junction bases not matched to a gene: 3. The CDR3 extends over 14 amino acids. CDR3 coding DNA: TGTGCCAGCAGCTTAGGGGACAGGGACCACGAGCAGTACTTC. Protein sequence: CASSLGDRDHEQYF.

The chain recombines TRBV19 with TRBJ1-2; 8 bases are a match to TRBD1. The CDR3 loop spans 15 amino acids. V was pared by 1 base and J by 5 bases, with 6 bases of the junction left unmatched. Germline V gives CDR1 LNHDA, CDR2 SQIVND (reference sequence). For the CDR3, the DNA is TGTGCCAGTAGTATAGGTGACAGGGGTAGGTATGGCTACACCTTC. Its translation: CASSIGDRGRYGYTF.

The chain links TRBV5-4 to TRBJ2-5; D call uncertain. V lost 0 bases to trimming and J lost 5 bases, with 14 bases between them. CDR1 is SGHNT and CDR2 is YYREEE in the germline V gene (reference sequence). CDR3 length: 15 amino acids. In nucleotides, the CDR3 is TGTGCCAGCAGCTTGGAGGCCACCCTGAGGGAGACCCAGTACTTC. Its protein product is CASSLEATLRETQYF.

This clone appeared once. The gene calls are TRBV10-3 and TRBJ1-5; D gene unclear. Trimming cost V 11 bases and J 4 bases, with 15 bases left between them. CDR3 length equals 13 residues. CDR1 and CDR2 from the germline V gene are ENHRY and SYGVKD. The CDR3 region has the DNA TGTGCCGCCTCGCCTCAGGAGAATCAGCCCCAGCATTTT. Translating gives CAASPQENQPQHF.

The chain is built from TRBV5-8 and TRBJ2-2; a possible D gene is TRBD1 (5 bases). V lost 2 bases and J lost 1, with 12 bases in between. The CDR3 runs to 16 residues. Germline V gene lookup returns CDR1 SGHTS and CDR2 YDEGEE. CDR3 sequence (DNA): TGTGCCAGCAGCTTTGCCAGGGTCTGGAACACCGGGGAGCTGTTTTTT. It is translated as CASSFARVWNTGELFF.

The chain carries TRBV11-2 and TRBJ1-5; 9 bases fit TRBD1. The V and J ends lost 5 bases and 6 bases, in that order; junction bases with no gene match: 8. Germline V gives CDR1 SGHAT, CDR2 FQNNGV. The CDR3 spans 15 residues. This CDR3 is CASSPDRGRGQPQHF. CDR3 DNA sequence: TGTGCCAGCAGCCCGGACAGGGGCCGGGGTCAGCCCCAGCATTTT.

The chain joins TRBV7-6 to TRBJ1-4; D ambiguous. Germline CDR1 reads SGHVS; CDR2 reads FNYEAQ. This CDR3 is 19 amino acids long. V was trimmed by 1 base and J by 4 bases, leaving 22 bases between them. The CDR3 is CASSLVSPSGGPFNEKLFF. DNA for the CDR3: TGTGCCAGCAGCTTAGTTTCCCCTAGCGGTGGCCCATTTAATGAAAAACTGTTTTTT. Variable domain in full (rest from reference TRBV7-6 and TRBJ1-4): GAGVSQSPRYKVTKRGQDVALRCDPISGHVSLYWYRQALGQGPEFLTYFNYEAQQDKSGLPNDRFSAERPEGSISTLTIQRTEQRDSAMYRCASSLVSPSGGPFNEKLFFGSGTQLSVL.

This chain links TRBV5-1 with TRBJ2-7, with unresolved D. The CDR3 totals 12 residues. Trimming took 2 bases from V and 4 from J, leaving 7 bases between them. Germline loops: CDR1 SGHRS, CDR2 YFSETQ. CDR3 sequence (DNA): TGCGCCAGCAGCTTCAAGGGTTACGAGCAGTACTTC. Protein product: CASSFKGYEQYF.